The rows below give T cell receptor beta chains drawn from one sample of a study of shared clonotypes between healthy human individuals. TCRdb's table, derived via immunoSEQ multiplex PCR, lists solely in-frame clones and lacks some. Among around 2.5 million clones, approximately 93% were seen once, and the ten largest hold roughly 0.36%. Sequenced input: naive CD4+ T cells from PBMCs. The receptors come from a man aged 18 to 35 in good health. Some clones in this sample may be carry-over from other donors' samples. The CDR3 runs from the conserved cysteine through the conserved F or W. The D gene is left open where the match is weak. Part of the rows lack a size; the others show once, few, many or a class for expanded clones.

TRBJ2-1	TRBV21-1	-	-	CASSRAGEGGGSYNEQFF	TGTGCCAGCAGCAGAGCGGGAGAAGGGGGCGGCTCCTACAATGAGCAGTTCTTC
TRBJ1-5	TRBV9	-	-	CASSVEPKEGRFVKPQHF	TGTGCCAGCAGCGTTGAGCCCAAAGAGGGCCGGTTCGTTAAGCCCCAGCATTTT
TRBJ2-2	TRBV5-1	-	-	CASHVGRGVDWELFF	TGCGCCAGCCACGTTGGCAGGGGAGTCGACTGGGAGCTGTTTTTT
TRBJ1-4	TRBV5-4	TRBD1	-	CASSPSEGGSEKLFF	TGTGCCAGCAGCCCATCCGAAGGGGGCAGTGAAAAACTGTTTTTT
TRBJ2-3	TRBV19	TRBD1	-	CASKTGTGGADTQYF	TGTGCCAGTAAGACCGGGACAGGGGGAGCAGATACGCAGTATTTT
TRBJ1-5	TRBV2	-	-	CASRGEAVQPQHF	TGTGCCAGCAGGGGAGAGGCAGTTCAGCCCCAGCATTTT
TRBJ2-5	TRBV10-2	TRBD2	once	CASSGLAGVQETQYF	TGCGCCAGCAGTGGACTAGCGGGAGTTCAAGAGACCCAGTACTTC
TRBJ2-1	TRBV28	TRBD2	-	CASATAGEPANEQFF	TGTGCCAGCGCAACGGCGGGAGAACCCGCCAATGAGCAGTTCTTC
TRBJ1-4	TRBV28	-	-	CASTQNPLLEKLFF	TGTGCCAGCACCCAAAACCCCCTTCTGGAAAAACTGTTTTTT
TRBJ2-3	TRBV30	TRBD2	-	CACPKGTSGFTDTQYF	TGTGCCTGCCCGAAGGGGACTAGCGGCTTCACAGATACGCAGTATTTT
TRBJ2-7	TRBV15	-	once	CATSRGGTAYEQYF	TGTGCCACCAGCAGAGGGGGAACCGCCTACGAGCAGTACTTC
TRBJ2-1	TRBV10-3	TRBD2	-	CAIRTTSGRFNEQFF	TGTGCCATCAGGACGACTAGCGGGAGATTCAATGAGCAGTTCTTC
TRBJ1-2	TRBV2	-	-	CASSDRGHYGYTF	TGTGCCAGCAGTGATAGGGGTCACTATGGCTACACCTTC
TRBJ2-3	TRBV15	TRBD2	-	CATSRDASGGTDTQYF	TGTGCCACCAGCAGAGATGCCAGCGGGGGCACAGATACGCAGTATTTT
TRBJ2-7	TRBV2	-	-	CASSPGHIYEQYF	TGTGCCAGCAGTCCGGGCCATATCTACGAGCAGTACTTC
TRBJ1-4	TRBV6-6	TRBD1	-	CASSYRTGLEKLFF	TGTGCCAGCAGTTACCGGACAGGGCTCGAAAAACTGTTTTTT
TRBJ1-5	TRBV28	TRBD1	-	CASSPAGTAYQPQHF	TGTGCCAGCAGTCCGGCGGGGACAGCCTATCAGCCCCAGCATTTT
TRBJ2-2	TRBV9	-	-	CASSVAGGRLGGELFF	TGTGCCAGCAGCGTAGCTGGAGGGCGGCTGGGCGGGGAGCTGTTTTTT
TRBJ1-1	TRBV11-2	-	-	CASSPLGEGAEAFF	TGTGCCAGCAGCCCTCTTGGGGAAGGGGCTGAAGCTTTCTTT
TRBJ2-7	TRBV9	-	-	CASSVAGKPYEQYF	TGTGCCAGCAGCGTAGCAGGGAAACCCTACGAGCAGTACTTC
TRBJ2-7	TRBV19	-	-	CASSMDQKSYEQYF	TGTGCCAGTAGTATGGATCAGAAATCCTACGAGCAGTACTTC
TRBJ1-6	TRBV6-5	-	-	CASRNLSGLHF	TGTGCCAGCAGAAACCTATCGGGGCTCCACTTT
TRBJ2-3	TRBV10-2	TRBD1	-	CASSATWEQGAEDTQYF	TGCGCCAGCAGTGCCACTTGGGAACAGGGGGCGGAAGATACGCAGTATTTT
TRBJ2-5	TRBV28	TRBD1	-	CASNRPGGETQYF	TGTGCCAGCAACCGGCCAGGGGGAGAGACCCAGTACTTC
TRBJ1-1	TRBV11-2	TRBD1	-	CASSPGQGNTEAFF	TGTGCCAGCAGCCCCGGACAGGGGAACACTGAAGCTTTCTTT
TRBJ2-3	TRBV2	-	-	CASSEAIRGDTQYF	TGTGCCAGCAGTGAAGCCATTAGGGGAGATACGCAGTATTTT
TRBJ1-1	TRBV5-1	-	-	CASSLEGEAFF	TGCGCCAGCAGCTTGGAGGGAGAAGCTTTCTTT
TRBJ2-1	TRBV10-1	-	-	CASSEKMVVTDSYNEQFF	TGCGCCAGCAGTGAGAAGATGGTAGTAACGGACTCCTACAATGAGCAGTTCTTC
TRBJ1-5	TRBV15	TRBD1	-	CATSRGQGNLNQPQHF	TGTGCCACCAGCAGAGGACAGGGGAACCTCAATCAGCCCCAGCATTTT
TRBJ1-4	TRBV7-2	-	few	CASSLSGAGEKLFF	TGTGCCAGCAGCTTATCGGGAGCGGGAGAAAAACTGTTTTTT
TRBJ1-1	TRBV4-3	TRBD1	-	CASRGQGRTEAFF	TGCGCCAGCAGGGGACAGGGAAGGACTGAAGCTTTCTTT
TRBJ2-1	TRBV9	-	-	CASSVVGSVYNEQFF	TGTGCCAGCAGCGTAGTGGGAAGTGTATACAATGAGCAGTTCTTC
TRBJ2-7	TRBV5-1	-	-	CASSRDGSYEQYF	TGCGCCAGCAGCCGGGACGGCTCCTACGAGCAGTACTTC
TRBJ1-2	TRBV5-8	TRBD1	-	CASSVTGYYGYTF	TGTGCCAGCAGCGTGACAGGGTACTATGGCTACACCTTC
TRBJ2-5	TRBV7-2	-	-	CASSLGYLVETQYF	TGTGCCAGCAGCTTAGGTTATCTCGTTGAGACCCAGTACTTC
TRBJ1-1	TRBV27	-	few	CASDSDILGGTEAFF	TGTGCCAGCGATAGCGACATCCTAGGGGGGACTGAAGCTTTCTTT
TRBJ2-5	TRBV6-5	-	-	CASSRTRGQWETQYF	TGTGCCAGCAGTCGGACCAGGGGCCAGTGGGAGACCCAGTACTTC
TRBJ2-1	TRBV5-1	-	-	CASSLDPEFGEQFF	TGCGCCAGCAGCTTGGATCCGGAGTTTGGTGAGCAGTTCTTC
TRBJ2-3	TRBV18	TRBD2	-	CASSSSGSADTQYF	TGTGCCAGCTCATCTAGCGGGAGCGCAGATACGCAGTATTTT
TRBJ2-1	TRBV6-1	-	-	CASSLEWVTRNEQFF	TGTGCCAGCAGTTTAGAGTGGGTCACGCGCAATGAGCAGTTCTTC
TRBJ2-5	TRBV5-1	TRBD1	-	CASSWGTGNIQETQYF	TGCGCCAGCAGCTGGGGGACAGGGAATATTCAAGAGACCCAGTACTTC
TRBJ1-3	TRBV7-6	-	-	CASSPQTPGSGNTIYF	TGTGCCAGCAGCCCGCAGACCCCGGGAAGCGGGAACACCATATATTTT
TRBJ2-2	TRBV4-1	TRBD1	-	CASSQGRARDRGPGELFF	TGCGCCAGCAGCCAGGGAAGGGCCCGGGACAGGGGGCCTGGGGAGCTGTTTTTT
TRBJ2-6	TRBV28	-	-	CASSSRGWGSPGANVLTF	TGTGCCAGCAGTTCCCGCGGTTGGGGATCCCCTGGGGCCAACGTCCTGACTTTC
TRBJ2-5	TRBV18	-	-	CASSRRGDQETQYF	TGTGCCAGCTCCCGCAGGGGCGACCAAGAGACCCAGTACTTC
TRBJ2-6	TRBV29-1	TRBD1	-	CSAGTGSFSGANVLTF	TGCAGCGCCGGGACAGGATCCTTCTCTGGGGCCAACGTCCTGACTTTC
TRBJ2-7	TRBV5-1	TRBD1	-	CASSLSTPTGDEQYF	TGCGCCAGCAGCTTGAGTACGCCGACAGGGGACGAGCAGTACTTC
TRBJ2-7	TRBV28	TRBD1	-	CASTPAGQGYEQYF	TGTGCCAGCACCCCCGCGGGACAGGGGTACGAGCAGTACTTC
TRBJ2-7	TRBV15	TRBD2	-	CATSRGLALTYEQYF	TGTGCCACCAGCAGAGGACTAGCCCTTACCTACGAGCAGTACTTC
TRBJ2-5	TRBV5-1	-	-	CASSPMGGQETQYF	TGCGCCAGCTCCCCGATGGGCGGGCAAGAGACCCAGTACTTC
TRBJ2-1	TRBV7-9	-	-	CASSLPPRDGMNEQFF	TGTGCCAGCAGCTTACCCCCCCGGGACGGGATGAATGAGCAGTTCTTC
TRBJ2-1	TRBV7-3	-	-	CASSFQGLSSYNEQFF	TGTGCCAGCAGCTTCCAGGGGCTTAGCTCCTACAATGAGCAGTTCTTC